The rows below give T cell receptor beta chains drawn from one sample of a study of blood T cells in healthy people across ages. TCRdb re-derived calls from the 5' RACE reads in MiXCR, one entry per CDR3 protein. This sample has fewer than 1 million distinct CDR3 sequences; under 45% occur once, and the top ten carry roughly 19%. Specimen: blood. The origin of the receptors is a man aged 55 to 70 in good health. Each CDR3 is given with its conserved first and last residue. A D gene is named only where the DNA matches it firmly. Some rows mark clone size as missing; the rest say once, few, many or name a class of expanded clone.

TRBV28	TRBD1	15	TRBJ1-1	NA	CASSVPTGGGTEAFF	TGTGCCAGCAGTGTACCGACAGGGGGGGGGACTGAAGCTTTCTTT
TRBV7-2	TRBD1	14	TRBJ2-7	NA	CASSGRDREYEQYF	TGTGCCAGCAGCGGCCGGGACAGAGAATACGAGCAGTACTTC
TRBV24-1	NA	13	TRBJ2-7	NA	CATSDRLGYEQYF	TGTGCCACCAGTGATCGGCTGGGCTACGAGCAGTACTTC
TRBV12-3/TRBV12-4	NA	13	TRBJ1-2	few	CASSSPTGYGYTF	TGTGCCAGCAGTTCCCCGACAGGCTATGGCTACACCTTC
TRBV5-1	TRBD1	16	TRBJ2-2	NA	CASSTGQGTVTGELFF	TGCGCCAGCAGCACCGGACAGGGGACGGTCACCGGGGAGCTGTTTTTT
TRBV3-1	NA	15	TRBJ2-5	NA	CASSQEWTTQETQYF	TGTGCCAGCAGCCAAGAATGGACTACTCAAGAGACCCAGTACTTC
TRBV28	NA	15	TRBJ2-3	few	CASSRGSPHTDTQYF	TGTGCCAGCAGTCGAGGGTCCCCACACACAGATACGCAGTATTTT
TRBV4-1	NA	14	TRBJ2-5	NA	CASSQEGGEETQYF	TGCGCCAGCAGCCAAGAAGGGGGTGAGGAGACCCAGTACTTC
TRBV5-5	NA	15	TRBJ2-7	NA	CASSWGAELSYEQYF	TGTGCCAGCAGCTGGGGTGCCGAACTATCCTACGAGCAGTACTTC
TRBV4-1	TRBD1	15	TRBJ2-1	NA	CASSQTPGQGIEQFF	TGCGCCAGCAGCCAGACACCGGGACAGGGAATCGAGCAGTTCTTC